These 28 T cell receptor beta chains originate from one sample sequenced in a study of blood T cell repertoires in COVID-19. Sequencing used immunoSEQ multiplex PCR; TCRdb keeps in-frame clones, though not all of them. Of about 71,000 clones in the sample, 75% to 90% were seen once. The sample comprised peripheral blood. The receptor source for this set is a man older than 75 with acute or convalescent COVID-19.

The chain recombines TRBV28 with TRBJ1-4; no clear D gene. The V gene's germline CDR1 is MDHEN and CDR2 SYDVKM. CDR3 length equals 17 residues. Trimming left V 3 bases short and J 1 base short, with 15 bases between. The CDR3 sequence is CASSFPKGRGTNEKLFF. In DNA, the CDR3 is TGTGCCAGCAGTTTCCCTAAAGGGCGGGGAACTAATGAAAAACTGTTTTTT.

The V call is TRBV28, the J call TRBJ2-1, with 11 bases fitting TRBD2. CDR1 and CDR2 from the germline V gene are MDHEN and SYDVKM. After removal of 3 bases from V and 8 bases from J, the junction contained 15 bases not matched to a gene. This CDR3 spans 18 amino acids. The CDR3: CASSLVATSGTPGDEQFF. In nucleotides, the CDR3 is TGTGCCAGCAGTTTGGTGGCGACTAGCGGGACCCCTGGGGATGAGCAGTTCTTC.

The CDR3 sequence: CSVWKLAGANNEQYF. CDR3 nucleotide sequence: TGCAGCGTTTGGAAATTAGCGGGAGCAAACAACGAGCAGTACTTC. The chain links TRBV29-1 to TRBJ2-7; 9 positions match TRBD2. The CDR3 covers 15 residues. J was trimmed by 5 bases and V by 5 bases; bases with no gene match: 13. Germline assignment: CDR1 SQVTM and CDR2 ANQGSEA.

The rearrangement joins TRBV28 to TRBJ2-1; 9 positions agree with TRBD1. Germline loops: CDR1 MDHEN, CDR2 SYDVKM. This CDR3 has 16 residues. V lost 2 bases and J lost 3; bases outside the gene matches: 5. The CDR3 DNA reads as TGTGCCAGCAGTTTACCGACAGGGGGAGACTACAATGAGCAGTTCTTC. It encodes CASSLPTGGDYNEQFF. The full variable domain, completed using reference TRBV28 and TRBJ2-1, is DVKVTQSSRYLVKRTGEKVFLECVQDMDHENMFWYRQDPGLGLRLIYFSYDVKMKEKGDIPEGYSVSREKKERFSLILESASTNQTSMYLCASSLPTGGDYNEQFFGPGTRLTVL.

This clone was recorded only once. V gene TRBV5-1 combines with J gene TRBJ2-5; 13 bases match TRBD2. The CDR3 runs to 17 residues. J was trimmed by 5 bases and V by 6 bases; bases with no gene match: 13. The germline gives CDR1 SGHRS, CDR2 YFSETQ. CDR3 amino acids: CASIPTSGRASSETQYF. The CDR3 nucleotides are TGCGCCAGCATTCCTACTAGCGGGAGGGCCTCGTCGGAGACCCAGTACTTC. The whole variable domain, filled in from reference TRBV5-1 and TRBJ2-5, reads KAGVTQTPRYLIKTRGQQVTLSCSPISGHRSVSWYQQTPGQGLQFLFEYFSETQRNKGNFPGRFSGRQFSNSRSEMNVSTLELGDSALYLCASIPTSGRASSETQYFGPGTRLLVL.

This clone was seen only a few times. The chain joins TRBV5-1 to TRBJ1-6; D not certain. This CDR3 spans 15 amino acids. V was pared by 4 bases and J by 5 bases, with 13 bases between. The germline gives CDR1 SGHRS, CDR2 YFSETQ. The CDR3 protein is CASSPDGRNNSPLHF. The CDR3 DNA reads TGCGCCAGCAGCCCGGACGGGAGAAATAATTCACCCCTCCACTTT.

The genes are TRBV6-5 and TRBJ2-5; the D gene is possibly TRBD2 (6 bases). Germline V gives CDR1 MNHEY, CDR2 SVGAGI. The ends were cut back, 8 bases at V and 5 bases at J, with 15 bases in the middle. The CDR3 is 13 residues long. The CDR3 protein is CASRLGSVETQYF. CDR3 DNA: TGTGCCAGCCGACTAGGGAGTGTCGAGACCCAGTACTTC.

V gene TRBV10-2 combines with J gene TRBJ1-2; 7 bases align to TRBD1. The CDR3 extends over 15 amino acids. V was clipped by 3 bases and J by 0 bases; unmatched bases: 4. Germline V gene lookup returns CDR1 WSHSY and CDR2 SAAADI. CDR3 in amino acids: CASSDYRGANYGYTF. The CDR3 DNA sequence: TGCGCCAGCAGTGACTACAGGGGAGCTAACTATGGCTACACCTTC.

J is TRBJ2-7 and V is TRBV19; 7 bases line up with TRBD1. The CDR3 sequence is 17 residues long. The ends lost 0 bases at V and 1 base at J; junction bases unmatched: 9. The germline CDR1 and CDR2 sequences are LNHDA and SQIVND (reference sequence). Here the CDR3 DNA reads TGTGCCAGTAGTATAGATCAAGGACAGGTTCCGTCCTACGAGCAGTACTTC. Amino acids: CASSIDQGQVPSYEQYF.

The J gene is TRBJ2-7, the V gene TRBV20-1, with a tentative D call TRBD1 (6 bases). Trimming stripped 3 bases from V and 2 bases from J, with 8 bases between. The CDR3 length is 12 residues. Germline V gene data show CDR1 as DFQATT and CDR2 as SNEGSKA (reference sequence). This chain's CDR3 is CSASWTAYEQYF. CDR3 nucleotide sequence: TGCAGTGCTAGTTGGACAGCCTACGAGCAGTACTTC.

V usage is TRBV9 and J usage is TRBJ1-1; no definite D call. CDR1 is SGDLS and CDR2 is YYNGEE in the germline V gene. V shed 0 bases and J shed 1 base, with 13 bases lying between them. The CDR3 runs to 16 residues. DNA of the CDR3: TGTGCCAGCAGCGTAGCGGGGAACGTGGGGAACACTGAAGCTTTCTTT. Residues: CASSVAGNVGNTEAFF.

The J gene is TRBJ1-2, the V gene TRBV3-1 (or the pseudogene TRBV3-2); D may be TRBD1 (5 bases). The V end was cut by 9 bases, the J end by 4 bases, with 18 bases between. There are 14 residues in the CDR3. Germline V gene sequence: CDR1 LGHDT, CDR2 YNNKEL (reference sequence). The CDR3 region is CASSGQPTFYGYTF. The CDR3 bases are TGTGCCAGTTCAGGACAACCGACTTTCTATGGCTACACCTTC.

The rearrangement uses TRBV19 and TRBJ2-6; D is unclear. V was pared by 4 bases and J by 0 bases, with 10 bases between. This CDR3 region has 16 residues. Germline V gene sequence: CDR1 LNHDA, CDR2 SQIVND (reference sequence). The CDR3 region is CASSNQSPSGANVLTF. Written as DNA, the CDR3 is TGTGCCAGTAGTAATCAAAGCCCCTCTGGGGCCAACGTCCTGACTTTC.

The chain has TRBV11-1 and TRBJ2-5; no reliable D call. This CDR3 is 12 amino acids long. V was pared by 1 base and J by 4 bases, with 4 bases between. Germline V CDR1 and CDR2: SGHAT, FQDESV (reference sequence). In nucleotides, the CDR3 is TGTGCCAGCAGCTTAGAGAGAGAGACCCAGTACTTC. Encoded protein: CASSLERETQYF.

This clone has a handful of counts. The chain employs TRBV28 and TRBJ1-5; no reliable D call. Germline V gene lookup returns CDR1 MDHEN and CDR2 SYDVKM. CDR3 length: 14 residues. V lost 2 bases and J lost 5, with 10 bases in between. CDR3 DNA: TGTGCCAGCAGTTTAGGCGACATCGATCAGCCCCAGCATTTT. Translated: CASSLGDIDQPQHF.

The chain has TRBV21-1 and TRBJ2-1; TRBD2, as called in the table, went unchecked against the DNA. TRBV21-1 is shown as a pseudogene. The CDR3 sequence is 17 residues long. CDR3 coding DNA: TGTGCCAGCAGCAACAGACTAGCGGGGAGCTCCTACAATGAGCAGTTCTTC. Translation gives CASSNRLAGSSYNEQFF.

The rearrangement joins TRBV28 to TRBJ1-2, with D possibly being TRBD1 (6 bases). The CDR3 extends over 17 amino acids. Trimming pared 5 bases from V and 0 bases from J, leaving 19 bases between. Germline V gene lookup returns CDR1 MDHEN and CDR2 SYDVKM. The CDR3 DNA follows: TGTGCCAGCAGTCAACCCGGGACACCCACCCCTAACTATGGCTACACCTTC. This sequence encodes CASSQPGTPTPNYGYTF.

The CDR3 region has the DNA TGCGCCAGCAGCTTATCGGGACAAATATACGAGCAGTACTTC. Amino acid sequence: CASSLSGQIYEQYF. The rearrangement joins TRBV5-1 to TRBJ2-7; possibly TRBD1 for D (6 bases). This CDR3 has 14 amino acids. Germline CDR1 SGHRS, CDR2 YFSETQ. The V end was cut by 2 bases, the J end by 4 bases, with 13 bases between.

The CDR3: CASSSNQRGTTDTQYF. CDR3 nucleotides: TGTGCCAGCAGCTCCAACCAGCGGGGGACCACAGATACGCAGTATTTT. The genes are TRBV7-2 and TRBJ2-3; 8 nucleotides align to TRBD2. This CDR3 region has 16 residues. Germline assignment: CDR1 SGHTA and CDR2 FQGNSA. The ends lost 4 bases at V and 2 bases at J; junction bases unmatched: 8.

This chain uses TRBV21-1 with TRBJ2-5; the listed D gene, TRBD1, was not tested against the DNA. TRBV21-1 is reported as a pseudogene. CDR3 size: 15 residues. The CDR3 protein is CASTLHDSFQETQYF. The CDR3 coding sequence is TGTGCCAGCACCTTACACGACAGCTTCCAAGAGACCCAGTACTTC.

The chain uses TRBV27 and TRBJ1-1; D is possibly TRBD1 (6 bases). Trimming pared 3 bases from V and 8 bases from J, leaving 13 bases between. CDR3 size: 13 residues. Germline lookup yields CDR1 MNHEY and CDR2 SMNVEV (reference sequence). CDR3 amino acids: CASSFRDRWEAFF. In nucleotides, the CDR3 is TGTGCCAGCAGTTTTCGCGACAGGTGGGAAGCTTTCTTT.

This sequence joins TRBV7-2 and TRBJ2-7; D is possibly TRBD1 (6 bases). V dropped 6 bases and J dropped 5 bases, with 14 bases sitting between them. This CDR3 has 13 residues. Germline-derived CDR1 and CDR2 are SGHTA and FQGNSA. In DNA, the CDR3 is TGTGCCAGCAGACAGGGAGTCATCAACGAGCAGTACTTC. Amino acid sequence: CASRQGVINEQYF.

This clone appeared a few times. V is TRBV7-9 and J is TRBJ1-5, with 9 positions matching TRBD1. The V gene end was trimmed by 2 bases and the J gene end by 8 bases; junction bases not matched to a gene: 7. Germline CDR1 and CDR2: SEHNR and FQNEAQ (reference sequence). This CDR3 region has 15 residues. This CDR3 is CASSLRTGAEEPQHF. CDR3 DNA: TGTGCCAGCAGCTTAAGGACAGGGGCGGAAGAGCCCCAGCATTTT.

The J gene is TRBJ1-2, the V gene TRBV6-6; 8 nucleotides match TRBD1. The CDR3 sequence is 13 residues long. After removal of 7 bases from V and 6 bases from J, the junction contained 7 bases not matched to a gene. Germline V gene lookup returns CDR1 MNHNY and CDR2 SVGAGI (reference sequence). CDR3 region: CASKDRVFNGYTF. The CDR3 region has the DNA TGTGCCAGCAAGGACAGGGTCTTTAATGGCTACACCTTC.

CDR3 in DNA: TGCAGCGTTGCGAACTATGGCTACACCTTC. Protein: CSVANYGYTF. The J gene is TRBJ1-2, the V gene TRBV29-1; no reliable D call. Trimming stripped 4 bases from V and 2 bases from J, with 2 bases between. The CDR3 has 10 residues. Germline lookup yields CDR1 SQVTM and CDR2 ANQGSEA.

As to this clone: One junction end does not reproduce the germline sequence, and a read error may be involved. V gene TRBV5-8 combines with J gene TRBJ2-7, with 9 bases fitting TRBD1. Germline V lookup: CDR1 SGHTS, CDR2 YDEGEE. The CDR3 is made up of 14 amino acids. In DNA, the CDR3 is TGTGCCAGCAGCTTTGAACAGGGGGCCCACCGTTGGCACTTC. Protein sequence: CASSFEQGAHRWHF.

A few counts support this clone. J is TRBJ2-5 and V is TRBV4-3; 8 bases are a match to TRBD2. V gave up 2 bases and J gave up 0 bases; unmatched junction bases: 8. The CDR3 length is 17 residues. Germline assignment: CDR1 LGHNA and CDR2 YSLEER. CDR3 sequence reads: CASSQNPGGAYQETQYF. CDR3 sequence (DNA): TGCGCCAGCAGCCAAAATCCCGGGGGGGCGTACCAAGAGACCCAGTACTTC.

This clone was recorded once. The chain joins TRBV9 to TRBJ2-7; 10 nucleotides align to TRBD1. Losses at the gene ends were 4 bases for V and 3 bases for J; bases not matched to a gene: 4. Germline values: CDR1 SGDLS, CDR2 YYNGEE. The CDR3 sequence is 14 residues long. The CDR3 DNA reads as TGTGCCAGCAGCACCAGGACAGGGGGCTACGAGCAGTACTTC. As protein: CASSTRTGGYEQYF.